This TCR beta chain was recorded in a study of T-cell reconstitution after alpha-beta-depleted transplantation in children. The length of the CDR3 is 14 residues. CDR1 and CDR2 from the germline V gene are SGHRS and YFSETQ. V lost 0 bases, J lost 8 bases, and 9 bases lay in between. This clonotype was seen repeatedly, ten times or more. During its preparation, the TCRbeta library received unique molecular identifiers. TCRdb re-called the PCR reads through MiXCR, storing one row per CDR3 protein. The data show around 80,000 distinct CDR3 sequences, 15% to 20% seen once. The chain couples TRBV5-1 to TRBJ1-6; the D gene is possibly TRBD1 (6 bases). This TCR came from a male patient between 2 and 9 years old who had a stem cell transplant for acute lymphoblastic leukemia, so the T cells may come from the graft donor. The material sequenced was PBMCs, mostly from graft donor cells, taken 360 days after TCRalphabeta/CD19-depleted stem cell transplant. CDR3 nucleotide sequence: TGCGCCAGCAGCTTGGACAGGGCGGATTCACCCCTCCACTTT. It yields the protein CASSLDRADSPLHF.